This T cell receptor beta chain was recorded in a study of blood T cell repertoires in COVID-19. Data came from immunoSEQ multiplex PCR; TCRdb stores just in-frame clones and leaves some out. The sample lists a few hundred thousand clones; 86% were seen once. The germline V gene encodes CDR1 LNHDA and CDR2 SQIVND (reference sequence). The CDR3 sequence is 12 residues long. V was clipped by 4 bases and J by 2 bases, with 5 bases between them. A remark on this clone: This specimen includes other DNA sequences encoding the same CDR3.

This clonotype was sampled from a woman in her 30s with active or convalescent COVID-19. J is TRBJ2-5 and V is TRBV19; D call uncertain. Sequencing was carried out using peripheral blood. DNA of the CDR3: TGTGCCAGTAGTACCAATCAAGAGACCCAGTACTTC. Translation: CASSTNQETQYF. Supplemented by reference TRBV19 and TRBJ2-5, the full variable domain reads DGGITQSPKYLFRKEGQNVTLSCEQNLNHDAMYWYRQDPGQGLRLIYYSQIVNDFQKGDIAEGYSVSREKKESFPLTVTSAQKNPTAFYLCASSTNQETQYFGPGTRLLVL.